This T cell receptor (beta chain) appears in the sequencing data of a study of blood T cell repertoires in COVID-19. Study details: Specimens from acute and convalescent COVID-19 originated in the United States, Italy and Spain. Sample material is recorded as cDNA or gDNA derived from T cells, B-cell-depleted T cells, or PBMCs.

This clone showed up just once. CDR3 length: 15 residues. V lost 6 bases to trimming and J lost 9 bases; unmatched junction nucleotides: 11. Per germline, CDR1 KGHSH and CDR2 LQKENI. The authors' processing: Amplification from reference gene primers served as the basis for estimated nucleated cell counts. Clones were sequenced by immunoSEQ multiplex PCR, and TCRdb holds only the in-frame ones, with some missing. V, J and clone size derive from that table, while D and trimming were established from the DNA sequence. The repertoire holds about 42,000 clones, under 85% seen once, with approximately 12% in the top ten.

The source of this sequence is a human donor in a cohort sampled during active COVID-19. The sample consisted of peripheral blood. The chain has TRBV18 and TRBJ1-6, with TRBD1 matching over 7 bases. The DNA for the CDR3 is TGTGCCAGCTCGCGAGGGGGCTCGACAGGTTCACCCCTCCACTTT. It yields the protein CASSRGGSTGSPLHF. The full variable domain, completed using reference TRBV18 and TRBJ1-6, is NAGVMQNPRHLVRRRGQEARLRCSPMKGHSHVYWYRQLPEEGLKFMVYLQKENIIDESGMPKERFSAEFPKEGPSILRIQQVVRGDSAAYFCASSRGGSTGSPLHFGNGTRLTVT.